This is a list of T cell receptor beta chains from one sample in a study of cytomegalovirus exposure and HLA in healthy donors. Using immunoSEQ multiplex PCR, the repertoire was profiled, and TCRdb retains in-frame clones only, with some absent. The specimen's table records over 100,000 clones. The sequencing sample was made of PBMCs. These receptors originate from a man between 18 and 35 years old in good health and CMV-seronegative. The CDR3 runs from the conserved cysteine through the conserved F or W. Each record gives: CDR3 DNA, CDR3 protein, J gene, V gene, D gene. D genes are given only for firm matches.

TGTGCCAGCAGCTCCGGGACTAGCCACGAGCAGTACTTC,CASSSGTSHEQYF,TRBJ2-7,TRBV7-9,TRBD2
TGCGCCAGCAGCCAAGAAATCGACAGGGGAAGGCTAGATACGCAGTATTTT,CASSQEIDRGRLDTQYF,TRBJ2-3,TRBV4-1,TRBD1
TGTGCCACCAGCAGAGGGGGACTAGCGAACTCCTACGAGCAGTACTTC,CATSRGGLANSYEQYF,TRBJ2-7,TRBV15,TRBD2
TGTGCCAGCAGTGAAGGCAGTTCTGGAAACACCATATATTTT,CASSEGSSGNTIYF,TRBJ1-3,TRBV2,NA
TGTGCCAGTAGTAGTGTGAGTGCAACTAATGAAAAACTGTTTTTT,CASSSVSATNEKLFF,TRBJ1-4,TRBV19,NA
TGCGCCAGCAGCCATCTCGGGGAGGCTGGCCCCTACGAGCAGTACTTC,CASSHLGEAGPYEQYF,TRBJ2-7,TRBV4-3,NA
TGTGCCAGCACCTCGGGAGGTTATAGCAATCAGCCCCAGCATTTT,CASTSGGYSNQPQHF,TRBJ1-5,TRBV6-6,NA
TGTGCCAGCAGGGATAAGGGAGGGACTGAAGCTTTCTTT,CASRDKGGTEAFF,TRBJ1-1,TRBV6-5,NA
TGTGCCAGCAGTCCTACAGGGGGCGCATTCTACGAGCAGTACTTC,CASSPTGGAFYEQYF,TRBJ2-7,TRBV6-5,TRBD1
TGCAGCGTTAAGGGAGGGGAAATGAGCTCCTACGAGCAGTACTTC,CSVKGGEMSSYEQYF,TRBJ2-7,TRBV29-1,TRBD2
TGTGCCAGCAGCGGGGGGACAGAACCCTACGAGCAGTACTTC,CASSGGTEPYEQYF,TRBJ2-7,TRBV11-2,NA
TGTGCCAGCAGGAGGGCATCTTCTGTGCTTGGCTACACCTTC,CASRRASSVLGYTF,TRBJ1-2,TRBV2,NA